This is a list of T cell receptor beta chains from one sample in a study of blood T cell repertoires in COVID-19. Data came from immunoSEQ multiplex PCR; TCRdb stores just in-frame clones and leaves some out. The sample lists 100,000 to 150,000 clones; more than 70% were seen once. The sequenced sample was peripheral blood. The receptors here all came from an elderly man with active or convalescent COVID-19. Both conserved end residues are part of each CDR3. The order of the fields is D gene, J gene, V gene, clone size, CDR3 DNA, CDR3 protein. D genes are given only for firm matches. Clone size is not always given. Where it is, it says once, few, many or a class for expanded clones.

d_gene: -; j_gene: TRBJ1-1; v_gene: TRBV2; abundance: -; CDR3nt: TGTGCCAGCGGACTCGATCTCACTGAAGCTTTCTTT; CDR3aa: CASGLDLTEAFF
d_gene: -; j_gene: TRBJ2-5; v_gene: TRBV15; abundance: -; CDR3nt: TGTGCCACCAGCAGAGGGAGGAAAGGCTTCCAAGAGACCCAGTACTTC; CDR3aa: CATSRGRKGFQETQYF
d_gene: TRBD2; j_gene: TRBJ2-7; v_gene: TRBV13; abundance: -; CDR3nt: TGTGCCAGCAGCTTAGGGAGCGTCAGGACTAGCGGGACTGGAGAGCAGTACTTC; CDR3aa: CASSLGSVRTSGTGEQYF
d_gene: TRBD2; j_gene: TRBJ2-7; v_gene: TRBV27; abundance: -; CDR3nt: TGTGCCAGCAGTTTATCCGCGGGGGGAGGATCCTACGAGCAGTACTTC; CDR3aa: CASSLSAGGGSYEQYF
d_gene: -; j_gene: TRBJ1-1; v_gene: TRBV5-5; abundance: -; CDR3nt: TGTGCCAGCAGCTTGTCGGGGTTTTTGGGGGGAAGGGTCACTGAAGCTTTCTTT; CDR3aa: CASSLSGFLGGRVTEAFF
d_gene: TRBD1; j_gene: TRBJ1-2; v_gene: TRBV4-3; abundance: -; CDR3nt: TGCGCCAGCAGCCTTACAGGGGGGGTAGTCTATGGCTACACCTTC; CDR3aa: CASSLTGGVVYGYTF
d_gene: -; j_gene: TRBJ2-5; v_gene: TRBV19; abundance: -; CDR3nt: TGTGCCAGTAGTGCCCAGACAGGTCTAGGGATGACCCAGTACTTC; CDR3aa: CASSAQTGLGMTQYF
d_gene: -; j_gene: TRBJ1-2; v_gene: TRBV5-1; abundance: -; CDR3nt: TGCGCCAGCAGCTTGGGAGGCGGGGGCATGAACTATGGCTACACCTTC; CDR3aa: CASSLGGGGMNYGYTF
d_gene: -; j_gene: TRBJ2-5; v_gene: TRBV20-1; abundance: -; CDR3nt: TGCAGTGCTAGTATCCCAGGGCAAGAGACCCAGTACTTC; CDR3aa: CSASIPGQETQYF
d_gene: TRBD1; j_gene: TRBJ1-1; v_gene: TRBV6-2/TRBV6-3; abundance: -; CDR3nt: TGTGCCAGCAGTTACGAGGCAGGGGGCGTTTCGGACACTGAAGCTTTCTTT; CDR3aa: CASSYEAGGVSDTEAFF
d_gene: -; j_gene: TRBJ1-5; v_gene: TRBV7-8; abundance: -; CDR3nt: TGTGCCAGCAGCCTCCGGGGGGTAAGCAATCAGCCCCAGCATTTT; CDR3aa: CASSLRGVSNQPQHF
d_gene: -; j_gene: TRBJ2-7; v_gene: TRBV13; abundance: -; CDR3nt: TGTGCCAGCAGCTTAGCAACAGGAACCTACGAGCAGTACTTC; CDR3aa: CASSLATGTYEQYF
d_gene: TRBD2; j_gene: TRBJ2-5; v_gene: TRBV7-3; abundance: -; CDR3nt: TGTGCCAGCAGCCAAGGACTAGCGGGGGGTTTTGAGACCCAGTACTTC; CDR3aa: CASSQGLAGGFETQYF
d_gene: -; j_gene: TRBJ2-7; v_gene: TRBV7-2; abundance: -; CDR3nt: TGTGCCAGCAGCTTACGGACATCCTACGAGCAGTACTTC; CDR3aa: CASSLRTSYEQYF
d_gene: TRBD2; j_gene: TRBJ2-1; v_gene: TRBV6-6; abundance: -; CDR3nt: TGTGCCAGCAGTGGACTAGCGGGGGCCAATGAGCAGTTCTTC; CDR3aa: CASSGLAGANEQFF
d_gene: -; j_gene: TRBJ2-7; v_gene: TRBV7-2; abundance: few; CDR3nt: TGTGCCAGCATGCCCGGGGGTTCCCGAGAGGAGCAGTACTTC; CDR3aa: CASMPGGSREEQYF
d_gene: -; j_gene: TRBJ1-2; v_gene: TRBV7-8; abundance: -; CDR3nt: TGTGCCAGCAGCCCGAGTGGTGGCTACACCTTC; CDR3aa: CASSPSGGYTF
d_gene: -; j_gene: TRBJ2-5; v_gene: TRBV3-1/TRBV3-2; abundance: few; CDR3nt: TGTGCCAGCAGCCAAGGGGCTATGACCCAGTACTTC; CDR3aa: CASSQGAMTQYF
d_gene: TRBD1; j_gene: TRBJ2-1; v_gene: TRBV6-2/TRBV6-3; abundance: few; CDR3nt: TGTGCCAGCAGGCCTTCCGGGACAGGGGTCTACAATGAGCAGTTCTTC; CDR3aa: CASRPSGTGVYNEQFF
d_gene: -; j_gene: TRBJ1-5; v_gene: TRBV2; abundance: -; CDR3nt: TGTGCCAGCAGTGATGGGCGGGCCCAGCCCCAGCATTTT; CDR3aa: CASSDGRAQPQHF
d_gene: TRBD1; j_gene: TRBJ1-3; v_gene: TRBV5-1; abundance: -; CDR3nt: TGCGCCAGCGCAGAAAGGACAGGCTCTGGAAACACCATATATTTT; CDR3aa: CASAERTGSGNTIYF
d_gene: TRBD1; j_gene: TRBJ2-7; v_gene: TRBV7-3; abundance: -; CDR3nt: TGTGCCAGCAGCGCCTTTGGACAGGGAATCGGCGAGCAGTACTTC; CDR3aa: CASSAFGQGIGEQYF
d_gene: TRBD1; j_gene: TRBJ1-6; v_gene: TRBV7-3; abundance: few; CDR3nt: TGTGCCAGCAGCTTAAGTGGGACAGGGGGATCTTCACCCCTCCACTTT; CDR3aa: CASSLSGTGGSSPLHF
d_gene: -; j_gene: TRBJ2-3; v_gene: TRBV5-6; abundance: -; CDR3nt: TGTGCCAGCAGCCTACGCATGGGGGGGCCGATCACGCAGTATTTT; CDR3aa: CASSLRMGGPITQYF
d_gene: -; j_gene: TRBJ1-3; v_gene: TRBV3-1/TRBV3-2; abundance: few; CDR3nt: TGTGCCAGCAGCCCAAGGGGAGGCACCATATATTTT; CDR3aa: CASSPRGGTIYF
d_gene: -; j_gene: TRBJ1-5; v_gene: TRBV19; abundance: -; CDR3nt: TGTGCCAGTAGATATATTAGTCAGGGCCACAATCAGCCCCAGCATTTT; CDR3aa: CASRYISQGHNQPQHF
d_gene: -; j_gene: TRBJ2-3; v_gene: TRBV30; abundance: -; CDR3nt: TGTGCCTGGAACGAGGGTATGACAGATACGCAGTATTTT; CDR3aa: CAWNEGMTDTQYF
d_gene: -; j_gene: TRBJ2-5; v_gene: TRBV5-4; abundance: once; CDR3nt: TGTGCCAGCAGCTCCCAGGGGCGAAAGGAGGAGACCCAGTACTTC; CDR3aa: CASSSQGRKEETQYF
d_gene: TRBD1; j_gene: TRBJ1-2; v_gene: TRBV9; abundance: -; CDR3nt: TGTGCCAGCAGCGTCACCCCCGGGACAGCAAGTCACTATGGCTACACCTTC; CDR3aa: CASSVTPGTASHYGYTF
d_gene: -; j_gene: TRBJ2-1; v_gene: TRBV18; abundance: few; CDR3nt: TGTGCCAGCTCAATAATCGGGAATGAGCAGTTCTTC; CDR3aa: CASSIIGNEQFF
d_gene: -; j_gene: TRBJ2-1; v_gene: TRBV29-1; abundance: few; CDR3nt: TGCAGCGTCTCCGGTAGCATCAAAAAGGTTATCTCCTACAATGAGCAGTTCTTC; CDR3aa: CSVSGSIKKVISYNEQFF
d_gene: -; j_gene: TRBJ1-1; v_gene: TRBV2; abundance: -; CDR3nt: TGTGCCAGCACGGACATATTGAACACTGAAGCTTTCTTT; CDR3aa: CASTDILNTEAFF